This T cell receptor (beta chain) emerged from a study of PD-L1 blockade in urothelial cancer. There are 14 residues in the CDR3. V lost 2 bases and J lost 3, with 11 bases in between. Per germline, CDR1 MDHEN and CDR2 SYDVKM. Repertoires were generated with immunoSEQ multiplex PCR, while TCRdb's copy carries only in-frame clones and drops some. The sample has under 100,000 clones, 90% seen once. The time point: pretreatment peripheral blood. The chain recombines TRBV28 with TRBJ2-7, with D tentatively TRBD2 (6 bases). Sequenced here: PBMCs, sampled around atezolizumab (anti-PD-L1) treatment. The origin of this receptor is a man aged 55 to 70 with urothelial cancer. The CDR3 coding sequence is TGTGCCAGCAGTTTACCCGCCGGGGGCTACGAGCAGTACTTC. Protein product: CASSLPAGGYEQYF.